This T cell receptor beta chain was profiled in a study of cytomegalovirus exposure and HLA in healthy donors. Study-wide results and limits: Both high specificity and high sensitivity reportedly marked the classifier's diagnosis of cytomegalovirus status. V- and J-gene trimming of TCR beta was linked (in a later analysis) to a missense DCLRE1C variant. Among TCR beta chains, those listed as cytomegalovirus-associated numbered around 160.

The donors were healthy bone marrow donors. 60 Vbeta and 13 Jbeta primers were used in PCR. Profiled with immunoSEQ multiplex PCR; TCRdb holds only in-frame clones, not every one. The sample holds about 150,000 clones, 60% to 80% seen once. From germline, CDR1 is MNHNS and CDR2 SASEGT. The CDR3 totals 13 residues. With 6 bases removed from V and 2 bases from J, the gap between germline ends came to 10 bases. In this sample, this clone turned up once. Its matching antigen is unknown. This sequence joins TRBV6-1 and TRBJ1-2; tentatively, D is TRBD1 (5 bases). Sequenced input: PBMCs. The clonotype originates from a woman in her twenties or thirties in good health and CMV-seronegative. Here the CDR3 reads CASRETANYGYTF. The CDR3 bases are TGTGCCAGCAGGGAGACAGCGAACTATGGCTACACCTTC.